This TCR beta chain was sequenced during a study of blood T cell repertoires in COVID-19. Membership in each cohort depended on participant-reported clinical history. Sequencing was performed with immunoSEQ multiplex PCR; in TCRdb, only in-frame clones are kept and a portion is missing. The repertoire has about 280,000 clones, around 89% of them found once; the top ten carry roughly 1.5%. V trimming: 5 bases; J trimming: 7 bases; junction bases outside the gene matches: 11. Germline V gene data show CDR1 as SGHAT and CDR2 as FQDESV (reference sequence). CDR3 length: 14 residues. The clonotype comes from a woman under 30 with acute COVID-19. The chain recombines TRBV11-1 with TRBJ2-7, with TRBD1 matching over 7 bases. What was sequenced was PBMCs or T cells enriched from blood (not recorded which). CDR3 amino acids: CASSPMTGSQEQYF. The CDR3 nucleotides read TGTGCCAGCAGCCCGATGACAGGGTCTCAGGAGCAGTACTTC.